This entry describes one T cell receptor (beta chain). Its antigen is still unknown. This sample was taken from a study of shared clonotypes between healthy human individuals. Clones were read by immunoSEQ multiplex PCR, and TCRdb kept only the in-frame ones, dropping some. The sample includes about 710,000 clones, roughly 72% of them seen just once. Points from the study as a whole: Despite large depth, sorted-subset datasets appeared incompletely sequenced. Some clonotypes were shared by all four sorted-subset donors, while others were not shared. The non-shared ones had lower generation probabilities than the shared ones.

The CDR3 length is 14 residues. Trimming removed 4 bases from V and 3 bases from J, with 13 bases in between. Germline lookup yields CDR1 SGHTS and CDR2 YDEGEE. The chain carries TRBV5-8 and TRBJ1-2, with a possible D match to TRBD1 (5 bases). Sequencing input: memory CD4+ T cells sorted from blood. Subset of the sample: CD45RA-negative fraction. The source is a woman in her 30s in good health. This chain's CDR3 is CASSQMGDDYGYTF. In DNA form, the CDR3 reads TGTGCCAGCAGCCAGATGGGGGACGACTATGGCTACACCTTC.